This T cell receptor beta chain appears in the sequencing data of a study of Ad26.COV2.S vaccination and SARS-CoV-2 variants. Study conclusions and caveats: A substantial breadth of spike-specific CD8+ and CD4+ T cell responses after vaccination has been reported. Comparable non-spike TCR breadth was observed in vaccine and placebo recipients. The TCR breadth and depth analyses may have produced an underestimate of total T cell responses. Recipients given vaccine exceeded placebo recipients in spike-specific TCR breadth.

Clones were sequenced by immunoSEQ multiplex PCR, and TCRdb holds only the in-frame ones, with some missing. Of about 100,000 clones in the sample, around 81% were seen once. Germline V lookup: CDR1 SGHNT, CDR2 YYREEE (reference sequence). V was shortened by 2 bases and J by 5 bases, with 10 bases between the two germline ends. The length of the CDR3 is 13 residues. As to this clone: What it binds is unknown.

The chain combines TRBV5-4 with TRBJ1-1; maybe TRBD1 (5 bases). The sequencing used peripheral blood, collected after recovery from COVID-19. The TCR sequence derives from a human donor who had recovered from COVID-19. CDR3 loop: CASSFEGLTEAFF. The CDR3 region has the DNA TGTGCCAGCAGCTTTGAGGGACTTACTGAAGCTTTCTTT.